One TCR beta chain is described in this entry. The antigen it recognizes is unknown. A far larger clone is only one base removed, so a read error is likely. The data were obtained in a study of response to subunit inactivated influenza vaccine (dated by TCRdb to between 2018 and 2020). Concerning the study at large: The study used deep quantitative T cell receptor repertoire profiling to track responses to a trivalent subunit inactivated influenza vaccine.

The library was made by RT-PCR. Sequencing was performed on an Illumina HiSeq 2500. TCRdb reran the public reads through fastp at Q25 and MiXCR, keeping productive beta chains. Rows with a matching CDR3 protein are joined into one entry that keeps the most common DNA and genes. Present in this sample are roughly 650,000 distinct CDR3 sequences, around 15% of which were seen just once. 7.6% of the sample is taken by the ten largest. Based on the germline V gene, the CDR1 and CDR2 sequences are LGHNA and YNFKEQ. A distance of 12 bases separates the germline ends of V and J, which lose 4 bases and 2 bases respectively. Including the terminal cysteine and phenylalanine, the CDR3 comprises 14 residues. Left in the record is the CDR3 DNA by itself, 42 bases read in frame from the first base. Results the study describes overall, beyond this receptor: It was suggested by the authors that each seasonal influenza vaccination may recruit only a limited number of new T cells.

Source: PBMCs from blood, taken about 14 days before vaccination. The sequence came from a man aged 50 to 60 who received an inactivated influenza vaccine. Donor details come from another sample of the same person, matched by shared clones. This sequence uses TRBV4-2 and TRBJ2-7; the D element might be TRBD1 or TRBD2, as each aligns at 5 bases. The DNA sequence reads TGTGCCAGCAGCCTCGGGATAGGGGCCTACGAGCAGTACTTC. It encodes CASSLGIGAYEQYF.